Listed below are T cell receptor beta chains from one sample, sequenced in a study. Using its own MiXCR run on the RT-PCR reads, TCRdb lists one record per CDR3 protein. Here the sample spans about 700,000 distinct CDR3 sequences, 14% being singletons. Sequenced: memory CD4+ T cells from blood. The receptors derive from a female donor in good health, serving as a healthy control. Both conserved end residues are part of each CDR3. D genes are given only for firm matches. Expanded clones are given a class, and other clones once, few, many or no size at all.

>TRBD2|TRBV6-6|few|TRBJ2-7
CASSYSAGALYEQYF
TGTGCCAGCAGTTACTCTGCGGGAGCGCTCTACGAGCAGTACTTC
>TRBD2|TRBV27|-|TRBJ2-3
CASSFRAGGRDTQYF
TGTGCCAGCAGTTTTCGAGCGGGGGGCCGGGATACGCAGTATTTT
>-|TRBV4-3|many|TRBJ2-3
CASSQGLAAGESDTQYF
TGCGCCAGCAGCCAGGGGCTAGCCGCCGGGGAGTCAGATACGCAGTATTTT
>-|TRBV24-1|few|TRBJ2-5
CATSDTTETQYF
TGTGCCACCAGTGATACCACTGAGACCCAGTACTTC
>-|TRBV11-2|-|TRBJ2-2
CASSLEVRGTGELFF
TGTGCCAGCAGCTTGGAGGTCCGGGGCACCGGGGAGCTGTTTTTT
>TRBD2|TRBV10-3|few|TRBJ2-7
CAISPGLAGAGVGEQYF
TGTGCCATCAGTCCGGGACTAGCGGGAGCAGGGGTGGGGGAGCAGTACTTC
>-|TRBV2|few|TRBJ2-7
CASSDRGNHYEQYF
TGTGCCAGCAGTGATCGGGGTAACCACTACGAGCAGTACTTC
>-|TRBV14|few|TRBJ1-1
CASSHRTGKAFF
TGTGCCAGCAGCCACAGAACAGGGAAAGCTTTCTTT
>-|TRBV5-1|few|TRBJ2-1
CASSLGSGYSYNEQFF
TGCGCCAGCAGCTTGGGGAGCGGATACTCCTACAATGAGCAGTTCTTC
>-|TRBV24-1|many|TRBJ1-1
CATSDSAGSKAEAFF
TGTGCCACCAGTGATTCCGCAGGCAGTAAGGCTGAAGCTTTCTTT
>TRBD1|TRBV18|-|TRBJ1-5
CASSLGTAVREPQHF
TGTGCCAGCTCACTCGGGACAGCCGTAAGGGAGCCCCAGCATTTT
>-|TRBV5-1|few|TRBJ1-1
CASSPLRSGNTEAFF
TGCGCCAGCAGCCCCCTCCGGAGTGGCAACACTGAAGCTTTCTTT
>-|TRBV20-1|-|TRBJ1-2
CSARDLREGANYGYTF
TGCAGTGCTAGAGATTTGCGGGAGGGGGCTAACTATGGCTACACCTTC
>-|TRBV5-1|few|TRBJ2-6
CASKDDGANVLTF
TGCGCCAGTAAGGACGATGGGGCCAACGTCCTGACTTTC
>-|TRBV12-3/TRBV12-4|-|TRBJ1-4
CASSSRQLDTEKLFF
TGTGCCAGCAGTTCCCGACAGCTTGATACTGAAAAACTGTTTTTT
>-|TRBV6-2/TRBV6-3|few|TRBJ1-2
CASSYQATYGYTF
TGTGCCAGCAGTTACCAGGCCACCTATGGCTACACCTTC
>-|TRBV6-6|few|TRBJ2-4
CASSYDGGLSNIQYF
TGTGCCAGCAGTTACGATGGGGGCTTAAGTAACATTCAGTACTTC
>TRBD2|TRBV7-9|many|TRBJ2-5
CASSFGGGQETQYF
TGTGCCAGCAGCTTCGGGGGGGGGCAAGAGACCCAGTACTTC
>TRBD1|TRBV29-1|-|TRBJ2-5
CSVGKGQGGETQYF
TGCAGCGTTGGTAAAGGACAGGGAGGCGAGACCCAGTACTTC
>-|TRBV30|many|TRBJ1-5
CAWSKQGDQPQHF
TGTGCCTGGAGTAAACAGGGAGATCAGCCCCAGCATTTT
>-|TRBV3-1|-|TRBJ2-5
CASSPQDQETQYF
TGTGCCAGCAGCCCGCAAGATCAAGAGACCCAGTACTTC
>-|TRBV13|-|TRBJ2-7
CASSLGGGVGEQYF
TGTGCCAGCAGCTTAGGCGGGGGCGTGGGCGAGCAGTACTTC
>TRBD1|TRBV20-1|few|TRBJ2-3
CSASQGADTQYF
TGCAGTGCTAGCCAGGGGGCAGATACGCAGTATTTT
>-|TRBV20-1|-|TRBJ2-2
CSARLHGGDTRELFF
TGCAGTGCTAGGCTTCATGGGGGGGACACCAGGGAGCTGTTTTTT
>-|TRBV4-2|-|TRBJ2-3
CASSPHQLQNSADTQYF
TGTGCCAGCAGCCCCCACCAACTCCAAAACAGCGCAGATACGCAGTATTTT
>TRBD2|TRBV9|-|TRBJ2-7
CASSVNGRAYEQYF
TGTGCCAGCAGCGTAAATGGGAGGGCCTACGAGCAGTACTTC
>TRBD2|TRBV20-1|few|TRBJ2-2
CSARGTSVGSGELFF
TGCAGTGCTAGAGGTACTAGCGTCGGCTCCGGGGAGCTGTTTTTT
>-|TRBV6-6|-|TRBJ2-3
CASSYSTVDIDTQYF
TGTGCCAGCAGTTACTCTACGGTCGACATAGATACGCAGTATTTT
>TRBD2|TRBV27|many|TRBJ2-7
CASSSWTSGTYEQYF
TGTGCCAGCAGTTCGTGGACTAGCGGTACCTACGAGCAGTACTTC
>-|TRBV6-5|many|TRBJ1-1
CASSYDRKNTEAFF
TGTGCCAGCAGTTACGACAGAAAGAACACTGAAGCTTTCTTT
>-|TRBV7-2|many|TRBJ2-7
CASSATITEQYF
TGTGCCAGCAGCGCGACTATTACCGAGCAGTACTTC
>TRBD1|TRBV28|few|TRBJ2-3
CASRPTGGTDTQYF
TGTGCCAGTCGTCCGACAGGGGGCACAGATACGCAGTATTTT
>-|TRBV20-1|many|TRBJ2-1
CSAPGFKVSYNEQFF
TGCAGTGCTCCGGGTTTCAAAGTTTCCTACAATGAGCAGTTCTTC
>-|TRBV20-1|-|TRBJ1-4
CSVPTSGRAGNEKLFF
TGCAGTGTCCCGACTAGCGGGAGGGCGGGTAATGAAAAACTGTTTTTT
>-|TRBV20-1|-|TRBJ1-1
CSARDSGQINTEAFF
TGCAGTGCTAGAGATTCGGGTCAGATAAACACTGAAGCTTTCTTT
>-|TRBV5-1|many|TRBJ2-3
CASRWTALGDTQYF
TGCGCCAGCAGGTGGACAGCTCTAGGGGATACGCAGTATTTT
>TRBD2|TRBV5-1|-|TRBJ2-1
CASSAGGSNEQFF
TGCGCCAGCTCAGCGGGAGGGAGTAATGAGCAGTTCTTC
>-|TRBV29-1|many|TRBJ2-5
CSVGGQQETQYF
TGCAGCGTTGGGGGACAACAAGAGACCCAGTACTTC
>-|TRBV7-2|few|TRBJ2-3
CASSFEAPTDTQYF
TGTGCCAGCAGCTTTGAAGCTCCCACAGATACGCAGTATTTT
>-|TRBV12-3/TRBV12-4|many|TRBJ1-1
CASTGQTNTEAFF
TGTGCCAGCACCGGACAGACGAACACTGAAGCTTTCTTT
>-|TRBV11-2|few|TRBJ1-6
CASSLDLGRGSSPLHF
TGTGCCAGCAGCTTAGATCTCGGCAGGGGAAGTTCACCCCTCCACTTT
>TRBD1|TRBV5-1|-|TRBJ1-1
CASSPGDRQNTEAFF
TGCGCCAGCAGCCCCGGGGACAGGCAGAACACTGAAGCTTTCTTT
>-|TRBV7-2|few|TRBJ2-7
CASSLVAGGNAYEQYF
TGTGCCAGCAGCTTAGTTGCTGGCGGGAACGCCTACGAGCAGTACTTC
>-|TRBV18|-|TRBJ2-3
CASSPPADPTDTQYF
TGTGCCAGCTCACCACCGGCGGACCCCACAGATACGCAGTATTTT
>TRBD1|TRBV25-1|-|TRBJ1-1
CASSETGRTGTEAFF
TGTGCCAGCAGTGAAACAGGGAGGACAGGCACTGAAGCTTTCTTT
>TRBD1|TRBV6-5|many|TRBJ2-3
CASSYSRGLGDTQYF
TGTGCCAGCAGTTACTCGAGGGGGCTTGGGGATACGCAGTATTTT
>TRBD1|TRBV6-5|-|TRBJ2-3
CASSGDRVADTQYF
TGTGCCAGCAGCGGGGACAGGGTGGCAGATACGCAGTATTTT
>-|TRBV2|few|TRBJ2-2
CASTPRGVGDAGELFF
TGTGCCAGCACCCCGAGGGGTGTAGGGGACGCCGGGGAGCTGTTTTTT
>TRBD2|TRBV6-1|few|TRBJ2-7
CASSEVQLAGNYEQYF
TGTGCCAGCAGTGAAGTTCAGCTAGCGGGGAACTACGAGCAGTACTTC
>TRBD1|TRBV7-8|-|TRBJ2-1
CASSLARTGAYNEQFF
TGTGCCAGCAGCTTAGCAAGGACAGGAGCCTACAATGAGCAGTTCTTC
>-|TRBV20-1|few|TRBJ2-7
CSVLTTALGFYEQYF
TGCAGTGTTTTGACAACGGCTTTAGGTTTCTACGAGCAGTACTTC
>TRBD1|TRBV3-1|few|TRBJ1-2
CASSHMDRSYGYTF
TGTGCCAGCAGCCACATGGACAGGAGCTATGGCTACACCTTC
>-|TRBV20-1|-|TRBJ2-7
CSAPPTAGPYEQYF
TGCAGTGCTCCCCCGACGGCAGGGCCCTACGAGCAGTACTTC
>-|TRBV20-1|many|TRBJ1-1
CSARDSVLFPGTAEAFF
TGCAGTGCTAGAGATTCGGTCTTGTTCCCGGGAACAGCTGAAGCTTTCTTT
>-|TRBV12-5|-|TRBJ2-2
CASALTDTNTGELFF
TGTGCTAGTGCCCTCACGGATACGAACACCGGGGAGCTGTTTTTT